Each of the 10 T cell receptor beta chains below was sequenced from the same sample in a study of cytomegalovirus exposure and HLA in healthy donors (dated by TCRdb to 2016 to 2017). The library was obtained by the immunoSEQ multiplex PCR assay. For the multiplex PCR, a mixture combining 60 forward primers for TCR Vbeta segments and 13 reverse primers for TCR Jbeta segments was used. TCRdb limited this immuneACCESS table to in-frame rearrangements with V and J called. A share of clones is missing; checked studies link under half to unresolved V genes, and the rest is unexplained. Here the sample has 200,000 or so clones; about 81% occur a single time. The ten largest clones add up to around 2% of the sample. Specimen: PBMCs. The receptors shown here come from a woman aged 18-35 years in good health and CMV-seropositive.

The chain recombines TRBV7-9 with TRBJ1-2; 8 bases match TRBD1. Germline V lookup: CDR1 SEHNR, CDR2 FQNEAQ (reference sequence). Trimming took 4 bases from V and 3 from J; bases not matched to a gene: 7. This CDR3 is 15 amino acids long. The CDR3 reads CASSSYRGKYYGYTF. In DNA form, the CDR3 reads TGTGCCAGCAGCTCTTACAGGGGGAAGTACTATGGCTACACCTTC.

The J gene is TRBJ1-1, the V gene TRBV5-1; 7 bases are shared with TRBD1. CDR3 length: 16 residues. V dropped 1 base and J dropped 4; count of bases not matched to a gene: 10. Germline loops: CDR1 SGHRS, CDR2 YFSETQ. The CDR3 loop is CASSLTGAGSPTEAFF. CDR3 nucleotide sequence: TGCGCCAGCAGCTTGACAGGGGCAGGGTCGCCCACTGAAGCTTTCTTT.

V and J are TRBV10-3 and TRBJ2-3; 12 positions match TRBD2. The CDR3 is 16 residues long. The germline V gene encodes CDR1 ENHRY and CDR2 SYGVKD. The V segment lost 6 bases and the J segment 3 bases; nucleotides outside the gene matches: 7. In DNA form, the CDR3 reads TGTGCCATCAGCCAATCTAGCGGGGGGGCGACAGATACGCAGTATTTT. Amino acid sequence: CAISQSSGGATDTQYF.

The rearrangement uses TRBV30 and TRBJ2-7; TRBD1 might be the D (6 bases). V lost 3 bases and J lost 4, with 10 bases in between. Germline V gives CDR1 GTSNPN, CDR2 SVGIG (reference sequence). CDR3 length: 12 residues. CDR3 residues: CAWSRTAYEQYF. CDR3 nucleotides: TGTGCCTGGAGCAGGACAGCTTACGAGCAGTACTTC.

This chain joins TRBV29-1 and TRBJ2-4; 7 nucleotides align to TRBD1. Germline V gives CDR1 SQVTM, CDR2 ANQGSEA. The junction had 7 bases not matched to a gene; V was cut back by 2 bases and J by 3 bases. The length of the CDR3 is 15 residues. In DNA, the CDR3 is TGCAGCGTTGAAAGGGAGACAGGGTTCAAAAACATTCAGTACTTC. Translating it yields CSVERETGFKNIQYF.

The J gene is TRBJ2-5, the V gene TRBV11-3; maybe TRBD1 (6 bases). Germline V CDR1 and CDR2: SGHNT, YENEEA. Trimming shortened V by 5 bases and J by 1 base, and 11 bases separated the two germline ends. The CDR3 spans 14 residues. The CDR3: CASSLRTVQETQYF. The CDR3 DNA follows: TGTGCCAGCAGCCTTAGGACAGTCCAAGAGACCCAGTACTTC.

About this clone: The junction departs from the called germline gene at one end, perhaps through a read error. The rearrangement joins TRBV27 to TRBJ2-3; maybe TRBD2 (6 bases). The CDR3 spans 15 residues. CDR1 and CDR2 from the germline V gene are MNHEY and SMNVEV (reference sequence). CDR3 bases: TGTGCCAGCAGTCTATCCAAGGCGGGGCGACATCCTGAATATTTT. Translation gives CASSLSKAGRHPEYF.

This clone was recorded at least ten times. The CDR3 here is CASSGDSGSNQPQHF. As DNA, the CDR3 is TGTGCCAGCAGTGGGGACTCCGGCAGCAATCAGCCCCAGCATTTT. The chain employs TRBV6-1 and TRBJ1-5, with D possibly being TRBD1 (5 bases). CDR3 length: 15 residues. V was trimmed by 4 bases and J by 1 base, leaving 11 bases between them. The germline V gene encodes CDR1 MNHNS and CDR2 SASEGT.

The chain joins TRBV28 to TRBJ1-4; 8 bases align to TRBD1. The germline V gene encodes CDR1 MDHEN and CDR2 SYDVKM. The CDR3 totals 14 residues. The junction had 2 bases not matched to a gene; V was cut back by 6 bases and J by 2 bases. CDR3 loop: CASRRTGTNEKLFF. Written as DNA, the CDR3 is TGTGCCAGCAGGAGGACAGGGACTAATGAAAAACTGTTTTTT.

The chain links TRBV7-2 to TRBJ2-1; 9 bases map to TRBD2. V lost 4 bases and J lost 7; bases outside the gene matches: 11. The CDR3 covers 16 residues. The germline gives CDR1 SGHTA, CDR2 FQGNSA. This chain's CDR3 is CASSYQAGGPRNEQFF. The CDR3 DNA reads as TGTGCCAGCAGCTACCAGGCGGGGGGGCCGAGAAATGAGCAGTTCTTC. Using reference TRBV7-2 and TRBJ2-1 for the parts outside the CDR3, the full variable domain is GAGVSQSPSNKVTEKGKDVELRCDPISGHTALYWYRQSLGQGLEFLIYFQGNSAPDKSGLPSDRFSAERTGGSVSTLTIQRTQQEDSAVYLCASSYQAGGPRNEQFFGPGTRLTVL.